This T cell receptor (beta chain) was identified in a study of CD8+CD57+ T cells in acquired aplastic anemia. Study details: DNA from sorted CD4+ and CD8+ cells averaged roughly 3.2 ug.

CD8+CD57+ cell expansion had been shown by flow cytometry in patients chosen for sequencing. In all patients, the disease was severe acquired aplastic anemia. Patients had received no therapy at the time of blood sampling. The study profiled TCR beta VDJ and CDR3 using genomic DNA as template. MiXCR was run by TCRdb on the reads, yielding one entry per CDR3 protein. This table holds some 180,000 distinct CDR3 sequences, about 60% found once. The sequence was obtained from a human donor with aplastic anemia. The sample consisted of sorted CD4+, CD8+, or CD8+CD57+ T cells (not recorded which) from PBMCs.

The CDR3 DNA sequence: TGCAGTGCCAGCGGACCCCCGGGGGGGCCCTACGAGCAGTACTTC. It specifies CSASGPPGGPYEQYF. This chain connects TRBV20-1 to TRBJ2-7, with 8 nucleotides matching TRBD2. The V gene end was trimmed by 6 bases and the J gene end by 2 bases; junction bases not matched to a gene: 12. Germline V gene data show CDR1 as DFQATT and CDR2 as SNEGSKA (reference sequence). The CDR3 runs to 15 residues.